The present T cell receptor beta chain was sequenced within a study of blood T cells in healthy people across ages. Primers used in a second PCR of about 7 to 12 cycles were a sample-barcoded 5' primer and a J-beta primer mix. From each sample, at least 2.5 million paired-end reads containing CDR3 were obtained. One entry per CDR3 protein, called by TCRdb with MiXCR from the 5' RACE reads. Of under 2,000,000 distinct CDR3 sequences detected, around half appear once; the ten largest clones hold more than 2%. Deletions cut 6 bases from V and 2 bases from J, with 17 bases between. Per the germline V gene, CDR1 is KGHSH and CDR2 is LQKENI. The CDR3 runs 15 residues. Peripheral blood was drawn, approximately 9.7 milliliters per donor. Total RNA amounts of at least 5 micrograms were extracted per sample.

This TCR was sampled from a woman between 40 and 55 years old in good health. The chain joins TRBV18 to TRBJ2-7; D is perhaps TRBD1 or TRBD2 (5 bases each). Sequenced sample: blood. CDR3 DNA sequence: TGTGCCAGCTCCGCAGGGACGAATGGTCCCTACGAGCAGTACTTC. Its protein product is CASSAGTNGPYEQYF. Supplemented by reference TRBV18 and TRBJ2-7, the full variable domain reads NAGVMQNPRHLVRRRGQEARLRCSPMKGHSHVYWYRQLPEEGLKFMVYLQKENIIDESGMPKERFSAEFPKEGPSILRIQQVVRGDSAAYFCASSAGTNGPYEQYFGPGTRLTVT.